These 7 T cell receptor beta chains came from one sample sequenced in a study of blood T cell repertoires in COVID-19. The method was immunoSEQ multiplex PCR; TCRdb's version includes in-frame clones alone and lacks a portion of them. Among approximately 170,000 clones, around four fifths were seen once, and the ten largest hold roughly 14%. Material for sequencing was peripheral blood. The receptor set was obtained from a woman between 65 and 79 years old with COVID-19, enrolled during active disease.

The DNA for the CDR3 is TGTGCCAGCAGTAAGGACAGGGGGATCGGTCAGCCCCAGCATTTT. It encodes CASSKDRGIGQPQHF. The V gene is TRBV2, the J gene TRBJ1-5; 10 bases agree with TRBD1. V gave up 5 bases and J gave up 6 bases; unmatched junction bases: 7. The CDR3 length is 15 residues. Looked up from germline, CDR1 is SNHLY and CDR2 is FYNNEI.

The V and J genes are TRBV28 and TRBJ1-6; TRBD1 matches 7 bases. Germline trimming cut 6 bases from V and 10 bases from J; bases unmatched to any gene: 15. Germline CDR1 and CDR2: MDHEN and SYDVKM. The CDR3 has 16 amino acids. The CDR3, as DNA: TGTGCCAGCAGATCCTACCGGGACAGTGGGAAGTCACCCCTCCACTTT. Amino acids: CASRSYRDSGKSPLHF.

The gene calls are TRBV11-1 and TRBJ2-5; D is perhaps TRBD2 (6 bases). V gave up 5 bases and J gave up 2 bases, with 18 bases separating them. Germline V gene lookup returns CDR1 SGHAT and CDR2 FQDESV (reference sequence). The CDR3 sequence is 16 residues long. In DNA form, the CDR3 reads TGTGCCAGCAGCGCCCGATTAGCGGTGAATCAAGAGACCCAGTACTTC. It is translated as CASSARLAVNQETQYF.

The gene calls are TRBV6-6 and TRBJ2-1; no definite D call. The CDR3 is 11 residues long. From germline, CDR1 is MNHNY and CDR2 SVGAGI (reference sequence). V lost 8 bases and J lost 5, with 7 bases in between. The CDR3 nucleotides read TGTGCCAGCCGCAGTAACAATGAGCAGTTCTTC. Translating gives CASRSNNEQFF.

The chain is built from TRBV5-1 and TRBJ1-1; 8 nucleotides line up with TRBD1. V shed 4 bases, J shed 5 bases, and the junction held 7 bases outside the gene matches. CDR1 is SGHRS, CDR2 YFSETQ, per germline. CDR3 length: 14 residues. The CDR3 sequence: CASSPDRVRTEAFF. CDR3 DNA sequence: TGCGCCAGCAGCCCGGACAGGGTAAGAACTGAAGCTTTCTTT.

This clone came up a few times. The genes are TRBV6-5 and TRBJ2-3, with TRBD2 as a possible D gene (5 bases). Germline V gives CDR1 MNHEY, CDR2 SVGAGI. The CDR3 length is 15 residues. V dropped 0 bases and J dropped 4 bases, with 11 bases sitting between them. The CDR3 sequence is CASSYSRVAPDTQYF. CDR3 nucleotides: TGTGCCAGCAGTTACTCGAGGGTGGCCCCAGATACGCAGTATTTT.

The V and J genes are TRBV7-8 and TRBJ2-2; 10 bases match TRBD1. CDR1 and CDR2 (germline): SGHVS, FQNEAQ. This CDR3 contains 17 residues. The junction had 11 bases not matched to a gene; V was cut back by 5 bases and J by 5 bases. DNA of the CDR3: TGTGCCAGCAGCCTAAAACGACAGGGGGCGAGAACCGGGGAGCTGTTTTTT. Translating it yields CASSLKRQGARTGELFF.